Listed below are T cell receptor beta chains from one sample, sequenced in a study of blood T cell repertoires in COVID-19. Generated by immunoSEQ multiplex PCR, the TCRdb table keeps only in-frame clones and is missing some. The sample comprises 120,000 to 150,000 clones, 75% to 90% of which are singletons, and roughly 4.5% rests with the top ten. Sequenced material: peripheral blood. All receptors come from a human donor in a cohort sampled during active COVID-19. Both conserved end residues are part of each CDR3. The order of the fields is CDR3 protein, CDR3 DNA, clone size, V gene, J gene, D gene. D genes are given only for firm matches. Not every row has a clone size; where given, it reads once, few, many or a size class.

CASSHRDSERVTQYF	TGTGCCAGCAGTCACCGGGACTCCGAGAGGGTTACGCAGTATTTT	.	TRBV2	TRBJ2-3	.
CASSKDPGGSEAFF	TGTGCCAGCAGCAAAGACCCAGGGGGCAGTGAAGCTTTCTTT	.	TRBV21-1	TRBJ1-1	.
CATSSSTDTQYF	TGTGCCACCAGCAGTAGCACAGATACGCAGTATTTT	.	TRBV6-6	TRBJ2-3	.
CASSEAGRATQYF	TGTGCCAGCAGTGAAGCCGGGAGGGCGACCCAGTACTTC	.	TRBV2	TRBJ2-5	TRBD2
CAWSVTGSGSPLHF	TGTGCCTGGAGTGTAACGGGGTCAGGATCACCCCTCCACTTT	once	TRBV30	TRBJ1-6	.
CASSQAWLTEAFF	TGTGCCAGCAGCCAAGCCTGGCTCACTGAAGCTTTCTTT	.	TRBV14	TRBJ1-1	.
CASSMGQAGSAQHF	TGTGCCAGTAGTATGGGACAGGCCGGGTCGGCCCAGCATTTT	.	TRBV19	TRBJ1-5	TRBD1
CASSLRRGGEKLFF	TGTGCCAGCAGCTTGCGCAGGGGTGGAGAAAAACTGTTTTTT	.	TRBV5-8	TRBJ1-4	.
CATTTGDQPQHF	TGTGCCACCACTACAGGGGATCAGCCCCAGCATTTT	.	TRBV24-1	TRBJ1-5	TRBD1
CASSREGGATGELFF	TGTGCCAGCAGCCGGGAGGGAGGCGCCACCGGGGAGCTGTTTTTT	.	TRBV6-2/TRBV6-3	TRBJ2-2	TRBD2
CASSTTRQGLGEQFF	TGTGCCAGCAGCACGACCCGACAGGGTTTGGGTGAGCAGTTCTTC	.	TRBV7-9	TRBJ2-1	TRBD1
CASSLTGVDTEAFF	TGCGCCAGCAGCCTGACAGGGGTGGACACTGAAGCTTTCTTT	.	TRBV5-1	TRBJ1-1	TRBD1
CASSQDFRGAGEQYF	TGTGCCAGCAGCCAAGATTTTCGCGGGGCAGGCGAGCAGTACTTC	.	TRBV3-1/TRBV3-2	TRBJ2-7	.
CASSLPYRDTRLDEQFF	TGCGCCAGCAGCCTCCCCTACCGGGACACCCGGTTGGATGAGCAGTTCTTC	.	TRBV4-1	TRBJ2-1	.
CASSLSVPGRSATNEKLFF	TGTGCCAGCAGTTTAAGTGTGCCAGGGCGCTCCGCAACTAATGAAAAACTGTTTTTT	few	TRBV27	TRBJ1-4	.
CAWSPTGGDYNEQFF	TGTGCCTGGAGTCCGACGGGAGGGGACTACAATGAGCAGTTCTTC	.	TRBV30	TRBJ2-1	TRBD2